This T cell receptor beta chain was obtained from a study of cytomegalovirus exposure and HLA in healthy donors (dated by TCRdb to about 2017). Turning to the overall study: In an earlier analysis of 587 of the donors, 250 to 350 Gb of sequence data and 90 million to 120 million unique TCR beta sequences from roughly 180 million T cells were reported. Donor age, sex, ethnicity and CMV serostatus were compiled alongside the repertoire data. A later genetic analysis used genome-wide SNP genotypes for 398 of the 666 donors, treating that subset as a discovery cohort. All discovery cohort repertoires had been generated using a single sequencing platform. A later analysis re-analyzed previously published TCR beta repertoires from 666 donors and added high-resolution HLA genotyping to study TCR occurrence patterns. The study aimed to test whether signatures of past pathogen exposure could be identified by cataloging public T cell receptors. Besides the first cohort of around 700 subjects, a separate validation cohort made up of over a hundred different subjects was used. Among around 400 genotyped donors of the cohort, an average of around 250,000 unique TCR beta nucleotide sequences was sequenced per donor, of which approximately 18% were non-productive. The study profiled the T cell repertoires of under 700 subjects by immunosequencing and related them to cytomegalovirus serostatus. In an earlier analysis of roughly 540 of the donors, high-throughput TCR beta sequencing was used to judge whether each TCR beta V gene segment behaved as functional or pseudogenic. The genetic ancestry cluster associated with self-reported Caucasian donors included 81% of the 300 to 450 genotyped donors. Five DR-DQ haplotypes were handled as single units for association and clustering because linkage in the cohort was strong. Typing coverage differed by locus: A, B, C, DRB1 and DQB1 were typed in about 620-640 donors, DQA1 in 522, DPA1 in approximately 610, and DPB1 in 400 to 480. To predict cytomegalovirus infection status, the study combined high-throughput TCR immunosequencing, statistical association of individual TCRs with disease status, and machine learning. An early release that covered roughly 600 HLA-typed donors contained approximately 320 gigabases of sequencing data and around 80 million unique TCR sequences. HLA typing included class I and class II loci at four-digit resolution. Rather than drawing on any new phenotypic data, the later analysis identified candidate immune exposures from TCR beta sequences and the way those sequences occurred across donors. Broader findings and caveats from the paper: Several of the top co-occurrence clusters appeared to be linked to parvovirus B19, influenza, CMV and Epstein-Barr virus, according to a later analysis. Presence/absence analyses assumed roughly uniform sequencing depth across donors, an assumption that may not hold. A few of the identified cytomegalovirus-associated TCR beta chains were confirmed in vitro to be specific for cytomegalovirus antigens. A later genetic analysis reported fewer N-insertions in productive TCRs among donors in an Asian-associated ancestry cluster than the 666-donor mean. The cohort was sequenced for TCR beta chains only, and without alpha or paired-chain data the features that could be detected were limited. A later analysis found that most CMV-associated TCR beta chains appeared HLA-restricted, with HLA associations seemingly driven largely by CMV exposure. In a later analysis, HLA-associated TCR beta chains were found to be more clonally expanded and to have lower generation probabilities than equally common non-associated chains. A further reported finding was that TCR beta sequences accurately predicted the HLA-A and HLA-B alleles for most subjects in the first cohort. Cytomegalovirus status was reported to be diagnosed by the classifier with high specificity and sensitivity in both the original and validation cohorts. Some IMGT-functional V segments, including TRBV6-2 and TRBV6-3, could not be told apart with the 87-base-pair reads, so those segments were excluded. A total of roughly 160 TCR beta chains were listed by the study as associated with cytomegalovirus. Specific HLA alleles were associated with 18,000 or so TCR beta sequences at a false discovery rate of 0.05 in a later analysis. Assigning TCR associations to individual alleles was difficult when HLA alleles, especially DR and DQ, strongly co-occurred. HLA typing was unavailable for some donors at each locus, so association tests used only the typed subset. The only immune exposure information available for the cohort was CMV serostatus. Because counts were too low, fewer than 20 rarely observed V segments, including chromosome 9 orphons, were excluded from the earlier analysis of some 540 of the donors. A group of highly shared sequence variants was considered likely to be a technical artifact of the sequencing pipeline. In a later genetic analysis, a missense DCLRE1C variant was associated with V-gene and J-gene trimming of TCR beta chains, and the association was replicated in an independent cohort. According to a later analysis, TCR association rates differed among HLA loci, with DRB1 alleles showing the most associated TCRs and HLA-C alleles showing the fewest. In an earlier analysis of around 600 of the donors, most TCR beta V segments were observed in productive rearrangements about 87% or about 30% of the time, broadly matching IMGT annotations. Correlated functional status among segregating V segments might be attributable to linkage disequilibrium, but an unknown experimental factor could not be ruled out. It was suggested by the authors that the approach could potentially be generalized to other disease states and immunological phenotypes. Across donors, most TCR sequences were observed very rarely, whereas some public TCRs were present in many individuals.

The cohort comprised some 700 healthy bone marrow donors. All cohort members were sampled while nominally healthy, although unrecorded immune exposures were likely present. The donor tested CMV seronegative, placing the donor among the 300 to 450 seronegative members of the cohort. A peripheral blood sample was collected from each donor, and TCR beta sequencing was performed on peripheral blood mononuclear cells. Genomic DNA was extracted from the blood cell samples with the Qiagen DNeasy Blood Extraction Kit. Libraries were made using the immunoSEQ multiplex PCR assay. A mixture of 60 forward primers for TCR Vbeta segments and 13 reverse primers for TCR Jbeta segments was used in the multiplex PCR. The CDR3 region of rearranged TCR beta genes was amplified from genomic DNA with a multiplex PCR assay. The Illumina HiSeq System was used to sequence the amplified TCR beta libraries as 87-base-pair reads. In the source study's methods: In a later analysis, roughly 80 million unique TCR beta chains were counted across the roughly 670 repertoires, and about 10 million of these chains were shared by at least two donors. Raw reads were error-corrected and collapsed into unique sequences with a nearest-neighbor algorithm that merged closely related sequences to remove PCR and sequencing errors. V, D and J gene segments were assigned by aligning CDR3 sequences to IMGT reference sequences. For a sequence to be retained, a match of at least six nucleotides to both a V gene segment and a J gene segment was required. A rearrangement was called productive if the CDR3 had no stop codons and remained in frame with V and J, and every other rearrangement was called non-productive. Following IMGT convention, CDR3 was defined as the stretch from the second conserved V-encoded cysteine up to the conserved J-encoded phenylalanine. The earlier analysis of about 610 of the donors excluded any sequence lacking an unambiguous match to a single V gene segment. In an earlier analysis of approximately 550 of the donors, V segments were called functional above 56.7% productive rearrangements and were called segregating when the between-donor standard deviation exceeded 5%. To diagnose cytomegalovirus status from the catalog of TCR beta chain sequences, a statistical classification framework was built. In a later analysis, V and J genes were assigned by comparing TCR nucleotide sequences against IMGT/GENE-DB human TR gene sequences. The TCRdist pipeline was used in a later analysis to assign CDR3 sequences and most-parsimonious VDJ recombination scenarios. In a later analysis, every TCR beta chain was defined by the combination of its CDR3 amino acid sequence and its V-gene family, and reads without a unique V-gene family were dropped. As a way to deal with suspected cross-contamination and a sequencing artifact, a later analysis dropped 450 to 600 nucleotide sequences that were highly shared and had low generation probability. A later analysis calculated a clonal expansion index for each public chain from normalized within-repertoire ranks of inferred template counts. In a later analysis, generation probabilities were computed with a VDJ recombination model fitted to out-of-frame rearrangements, and the resulting probabilities were checked against IGoR. In a later analysis, hypergeometric tests were used to score TCR-TCR, TCR-HLA and TCR-CMV co-occurrence, with a repertoire-size bias correction applied to TCR pairs. To estimate false discovery rates, a later analysis permuted the HLA or CMV assignments 20 times. A later analysis grouped co-occurring TCRs with DBSCAN, adding TCRdist sequence similarity when clustering within HLA-allele-positive subsets. Repertoires with fewer than 30,000 or more than 120,000 public chains were left out of co-occurrence clustering, as were about five repertoires with anomalous nucleotide sharing. The immuneACCESS repertoire file appears here via TCRdb, limited to in-frame rearrangements. These files lack a portion of the clones; in checked studies, under half of the deficit traces to unresolved V genes, and the cause of the others is not known. The DNA was the basis for D and trimming; V, J and clone size are from that table. This sample has some 140,000 clones in its table, and 80% of those were observed once. Clones ranked in the top ten supply around 2.2% of the sample.

As concerns this clone: The specificity of this receptor is unknown. Base qualities were left out, and no much larger clone turns up one base away.

As encoded in the germline V gene, CDR1 is SGHTA while CDR2 is FQGNSA. Cut back by 4 bases and 0 bases, the V and J ends lie 13 bases apart. The CDR3, from cysteine to phenylalanine, totals 16 residues. Of all the DNA, just the CDR3 is kept, 48 bases in frame from base 1. The sequence came from a man under 40 in good health and CMV-seronegative. Sequenced sample: PBMCs. Rearrangement joined TRBV7-2 to TRBJ1-3, and TRBD1 may be the D gene, going by 5 matching bases. The base sequence is TGTGCCAGCAGCTCCTCGACAGTTAACTCTGGAAACACCATATATTTT. Its protein product is CASSSSTVNSGNTIYF.